This T cell receptor (beta chain) originates from a study of Ad26.COV2.S vaccination and SARS-CoV-2 variants. Study-wide results and limits: Ad26.COV2.S recipients had broader spike-specific TCRs (P = 0.0014). Measurement of non-spike TCR breadth gave similar results in vaccine and placebo recipients.

Measured with immunoSEQ multiplex PCR; TCRdb has only the in-frame clones, and not every one. The profile covers around 250,000 clones, with 70% to 90% appearing a single time and 2.5% to 3.5% taken by the ten largest. In the case of this clone: The antigen is not known.

As for treatment: about 20 received Ad26.COV2.S at low or high dose, single or two shots; several received placebo; per-sample allocation not given. Sampling was done on day 63 after the first vaccine or placebo injection. Within Boston, the person who donated was an adult of 18-55 years. Participants' vaccine, an Ad26 vector, delivered Wuhan-strain SARS-CoV-2 spike. The sequence came from a person between 18 and 65 years old who received the Ad26.COV2.S COVID-19 vaccine or a placebo. The starting material was peripheral blood, obtained in a trial of Ad26.COV2.S vaccine versus placebo.

The DNA of the CDR3 is TGTGCCAGCAGCCTCGGGGACATGAACGAGCAGTACGTC. Its protein product is CASSLGDMNEQYV. V and J are TRBV7-9 and TRBJ2-7, with D maybe TRBD1 (6 bases). Germline lookup yields CDR1 SEHNR and CDR2 FQNEAQ (reference sequence). V was clipped by 5 bases and J by 5 bases, with 13 bases between them. CDR3 size: 13 residues.